The rows below give T cell receptor beta chains drawn from one sample of a study of blood T cell repertoires in COVID-19. Sequencing used immunoSEQ multiplex PCR; TCRdb keeps in-frame clones, though not all of them. This sample yields 350,000 or so clones, of which approximately 86% are seen a single time; 4% to 5.5% belongs to the top ten. Sequencing was performed on PBMCs or T cells enriched from blood (not recorded which). The receptors here all came from a woman aged 40-49 years with acute COVID-19. Each CDR3 is given with its conserved first and last residue. Fields, in order: V gene, CDR3 length, D gene, CDR3 protein. The D gene is left open where the match is weak.

>TRBV7-9|17|.
CASSSTILGGDNYGYTF
>TRBV4-2|15|.
CASSQDMGLSYEQYF
>TRBV3-1/TRBV3-2|13|.
CASSHDRDSEQYF
>TRBV19|15|TRBD1
CASRPQDRAGNTIYF
>TRBV6-1|14|.
CASSDTGTNYGYTF
>TRBV2|14|TRBD1
CASRDRVGSEKLFF
>TRBV4-3|16|.
CASSQESGGGTGELFF
>TRBV19|15|TRBD2
CASSMTRGVQETQYF
>TRBV21-1|18|.
CASSKAGQLLLAKNIQYF
>TRBV9|13|.
CASSVGGRDTQYF
>TRBV3-1/TRBV3-2|16|.
CASSQDPGRGNEKLFF
>TRBV15|14|.
CATSRENSFGELFF
>TRBV3-1/TRBV3-2|17|TRBD2
CASSQVVGRRGADTQYF
>TRBV5-1|16|.
CASSLEPGVAGNTIYF
>TRBV7-2|15|.
CASSLIGQAVGEQYF
>TRBV6-5|14|TRBD1
CASSNYRGHYEQYF
>TRBV10-3|15|TRBD1
CAISEKRTGSGELFF
>TRBV24-1|13|.
CATSPGQMGGYTF